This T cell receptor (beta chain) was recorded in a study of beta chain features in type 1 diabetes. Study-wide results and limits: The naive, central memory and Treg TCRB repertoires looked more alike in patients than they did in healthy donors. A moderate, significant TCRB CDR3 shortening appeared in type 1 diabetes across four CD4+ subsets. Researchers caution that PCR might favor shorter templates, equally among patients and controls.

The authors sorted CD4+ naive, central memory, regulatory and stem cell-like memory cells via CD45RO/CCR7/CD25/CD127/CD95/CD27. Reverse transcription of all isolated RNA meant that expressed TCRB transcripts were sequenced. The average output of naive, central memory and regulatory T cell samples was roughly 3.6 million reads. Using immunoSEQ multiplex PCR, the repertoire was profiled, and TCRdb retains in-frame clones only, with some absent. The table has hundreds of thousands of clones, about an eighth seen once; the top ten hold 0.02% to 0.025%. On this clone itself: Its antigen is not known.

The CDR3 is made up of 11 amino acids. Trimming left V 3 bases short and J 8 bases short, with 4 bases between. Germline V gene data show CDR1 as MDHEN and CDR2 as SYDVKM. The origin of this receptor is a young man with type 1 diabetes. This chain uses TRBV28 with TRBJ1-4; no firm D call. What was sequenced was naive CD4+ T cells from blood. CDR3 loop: CASSFQEKLFF. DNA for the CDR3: TGTGCCAGCAGTTTTCAGGAAAAACTGTTTTTT.